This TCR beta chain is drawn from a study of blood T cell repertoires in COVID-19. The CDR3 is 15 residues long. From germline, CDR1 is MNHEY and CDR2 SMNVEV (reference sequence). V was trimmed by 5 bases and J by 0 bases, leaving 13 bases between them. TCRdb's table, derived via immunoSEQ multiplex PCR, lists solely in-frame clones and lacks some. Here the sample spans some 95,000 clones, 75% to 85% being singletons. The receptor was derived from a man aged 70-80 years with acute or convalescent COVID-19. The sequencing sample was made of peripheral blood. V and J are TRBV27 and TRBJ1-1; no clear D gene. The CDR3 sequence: CASSPSGKMNTEAFF. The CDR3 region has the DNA TGTGCCAGCAGTCCCTCGGGTAAGATGAACACTGAAGCTTTCTTT.